The 20 T cell receptor beta chains in this list originate from one sample, sequenced in a study of type 1 regulatory T cells. The antigens of these receptors remain unknown. TCRdb passed the reads through MiXCR, listing each CDR3 protein once. The sample has about 68,000 distinct CDR3 sequences, 50% to 70% seen once; the top ten hold 6% to 9%. The sample comprised cultured T cells, either the whole culture or a sorted T cell fraction (not recorded which). Sample subset: Tr1-enriched cell product generated in vitro against host alloantigens. All receptors derive from a human donor in good health.

This chain connects TRBV25-1 to TRBJ2-1, with D uncertain. The CDR3 extends over 14 amino acids. V lost 8 bases and J 1 base, leaving 12 bases between the germline ends. The germline V gene has CDR1 MGHDK and CDR2 SYGVNS. CDR3 DNA sequence: TGTGCCAGCTCGTTTAGGCCTTCCTACAATGAGCAGTTCTTC. This codes for CASSFRPSYNEQFF. The full variable domain, in which reference TRBV25-1 and TRBJ2-1 provide the parts outside the CDR3, is EADIYQTPRYLVIGTGKKITLECSQTMGHDKMYWYQQDPGMELHLIHYSYGVNSTEKGDLSSESTVSRIRTEHFPLTLESARPSHTSQYLCASSFRPSYNEQFFGPGTRLTVL.

The V and J genes are TRBV9 and TRBJ2-7; 8 bases agree with TRBD1. CDR1 and CDR2 (germline): SGDLS, YYNGEE. V dropped 7 bases and J dropped 5; count of bases not matched to a gene: 11. This CDR3 is 14 amino acids long. The CDR3 spells CASARWDRSHEQYF. The DNA for the CDR3 is TGTGCCAGCGCACGGTGGGACAGGAGTCACGAGCAGTACTTC.

This clonotype was seen more than once but under ten times. The V and J genes are TRBV7-2 and TRBJ2-5, with a possible D match to TRBD1 (6 bases). Germline V gene data show CDR1 as SGHTA and CDR2 as FQGNSA. V was clipped by 5 bases and J by 10 bases, with 17 bases between them. The CDR3 is made up of 13 amino acids. CDR3: CASSTLVGRGQYF. In nucleotides, the CDR3 is TGTGCCAGCAGCACACTGGTTGGCAGGGGCCAGTACTTC.

The V gene is TRBV12-3 or TRBV12-4, the J gene TRBJ2-1, with D uncertain. Trimming left V 5 bases short and J 15 bases short, with 14 bases between. The CDR3 runs to 11 residues. The CDR3 bases are TGTGCCAGCAGTCCTAGTCCGGATCCGTTCTTC. Its translation: CASSPSPDPFF.

The gene calls are TRBV24-1 and TRBJ1-2, with a possible D match to TRBD1 (5 bases). This CDR3 has 13 amino acids. Trimming shortened V by 0 bases and J by 10 bases, and 11 bases separated the two germline ends. CDR1 and CDR2 (germline): KGHDR, SFDVKD. CDR3 sequence: CATSDLRGGTYTF. The CDR3 DNA is TGTGCCACCAGTGATTTGCGGGGGGGAACCTACACCTTC.

The J gene is TRBJ1-4, the V gene TRBV5-1, with D possibly being TRBD1 (6 bases). CDR1 is SGHRS and CDR2 is YFSETQ in the germline V gene. V was cut by 2 bases and J by 6 bases, with 14 bases left in between. CDR3 length: 15 amino acids. The DNA of the CDR3 is TGCGCCAGCAGCTTTGCTTCCAGACAGGATGAAAAACTGTTTTTT. Its translation: CASSFASRQDEKLFF.

This chain connects TRBV7-2 to TRBJ2-3; 7 bases agree with TRBD2. CDR3 length: 15 amino acids. Germline CDR1 reads SGHTA; CDR2 reads FQGNSA. J was trimmed by 3 bases and V by 4 bases; bases with no gene match: 7. For the CDR3, the DNA is TGTGCCAGCAGCTCCCAAGCGGGACCTACAGATACGCAGTATTTT. Translated, it gives CASSSQAGPTDTQYF. The entire variable domain, with the rest obtained from reference TRBV7-2 and TRBJ2-3, is as follows: GAGVSQSPSNKVTEKGKDVELRCDPISGHTALYWYRQSLGQGLEFLIYFQGNSAPDKSGLPSDRFSAERTGGSVSTLTIQRTQQEDSAVYLCASSSQAGPTDTQYFGPGTRLTVL.

V and J are TRBV20-1 and TRBJ2-1, with D possibly being TRBD2 (5 bases). CDR1 is DFQATT, CDR2 SNEGSKA, per germline (reference sequence). Trimming removed 0 bases from V and 0 bases from J, with 9 bases in between. The length of the CDR3 is 15 residues. CDR3 in amino acids: CSARDLGSSYNEQFF. The CDR3 region has the DNA TGCAGTGCTAGAGATCTTGGGAGCTCCTACAATGAGCAGTTCTTC.

The rearrangement uses TRBV7-2 and TRBJ2-1; D gene uncertain. Germline V CDR1 and CDR2: SGHTA, FQGNSA. The V end lost 4 bases, the J end lost 2 bases, and 3 bases lay between the germline ends. The length of the CDR3 is 12 residues. The CDR3 loop reads CASSSAYNEQFF. The CDR3, as DNA: TGTGCCAGCAGCTCGGCCTACAATGAGCAGTTCTTC.

This rearrangement joins TRBV20-1 to TRBJ2-3, with TRBD2 identical over 7 bases. The CDR3 totals 14 residues. Looked up from germline, CDR1 is DFQATT and CDR2 is SNEGSKA (reference sequence). Losses at the gene ends were 4 bases for V and 0 bases for J; bases not matched to a gene: 4. CDR3 sequence reads: CSATGLVSTDTQYF. CDR3 nucleotides: TGCAGTGCTACCGGACTAGTTAGCACAGATACGCAGTATTTT.

The V call is TRBV4-1, the J call TRBJ2-5; D possibly corresponds to TRBD2 (5 bases). CDR1 MGHRA and CDR2 YSYEKL come from the germline V gene. The CDR3 totals 13 residues. Trimming shortened V by 4 bases and J by 5 bases, and 11 bases separated the two germline ends. The CDR3 is CASSRGGLETQYF. In nucleotides, the CDR3 is TGCGCCAGCAGCCGAGGAGGTCTGGAGACCCAGTACTTC.

This clonotype was observed many times. This rearrangement joins TRBV6-5 to TRBJ1-1; D is ambiguous. This CDR3 is built from 11 residues. Germline lookup yields CDR1 MNHEY and CDR2 SVGAGI. Trimming removed 6 bases at V and 11 bases at J, with 13 bases between. The CDR3 DNA reads as TGTGCCAGCAGCCCTGGGGAGAGGGCTTTCTTT. It specifies CASSPGERAFF.

This chain links TRBV20-1 with TRBJ2-5, with 8 bases aligning to TRBD2. There are 17 residues in the CDR3. Germline CDR1 DFQATT, CDR2 SNEGSKA (reference sequence). The junction had 15 bases not matched to a gene; V was cut back by 4 bases and J by 2 bases. The CDR3 loop reads CSAILAGGFRRQETQYF. CDR3 bases: TGCAGTGCTATTTTGGCGGGAGGCTTTAGGAGGCAAGAGACCCAGTACTTC.

This clonotype was recorded a few times. The chain carries TRBV5-1 and TRBJ2-1; TRBD2 matches at 12 bases. The CDR3 has 17 amino acids. V trimming: 0 bases; J trimming: 2 bases; junction bases outside the gene matches: 3. From germline, CDR1 is SGHRS and CDR2 YFSETQ. DNA of the CDR3: TGCGCCAGCAGCTTGGCGGCTAGCGGGAGGGCCTACAATGAGCAGTTCTTC. Its protein product is CASSLAASGRAYNEQFF.

The chain employs TRBV6-2 or TRBV6-3 and TRBJ2-1, with 14 bases aligning to TRBD2. The CDR3 loop spans 17 amino acids. The germline V gene encodes CDR1 MNHEY and CDR2 SVGEGT. With V trimmed by 0 bases and J by 8 bases, 6 bases remained unmatched. Written as DNA, the CDR3 is TGTGCCAGCAGTTACTCCTTAGGGACTAGCGGGAGCGATGAGCAGTTCTTC. Residues: CASSYSLGTSGSDEQFF.

By share of the sample, this clonotype is medium-sized. This chain links TRBV5-1 with TRBJ2-5, with 8 bases aligning to TRBD1. J lost 5 bases, V lost 3 bases, and 6 bases had no gene match. This CDR3 region has 14 residues. Germline V lookup: CDR1 SGHRS, CDR2 YFSETQ. CDR3 sequence reads: CASSSAGGAETQYF. The DNA of the CDR3 is TGCGCCAGCAGCTCGGCAGGGGGCGCGGAGACCCAGTACTTC.

The chain links TRBV20-1 to TRBJ2-5, with 8 bases lining up with TRBD1. The CDR3 runs 13 residues. CDR1 DFQATT and CDR2 SNEGSKA come from the germline V gene (reference sequence). The V gene end was trimmed by 4 bases and the J gene end by 7 bases; junction bases not matched to a gene: 8. The CDR3 bases are TGCAGTGCTATATCAGGGGGCCGGGGGACCCAGTACTTC. Amino acid sequence: CSAISGGRGTQYF.

This clonotype was observed many times. V gene TRBV29-1 combines with J gene TRBJ1-1; D call uncertain. From germline, CDR1 is SQVTM and CDR2 ANQGSEA. The V end lost 3 bases, the J end lost 1 base, and 12 bases lay between the germline ends. CDR3 size: 14 residues. In DNA form, the CDR3 reads TGCAGCGTTGAGTTGCCACCCCGGAACACTGAAGCTTTCTTT. This sequence encodes CSVELPPRNTEAFF.

The genes are TRBV12-3 or TRBV12-4 and TRBJ1-5, with 9 bases that match TRBD1. CDR3 length: 17 residues. The V and J ends lost 6 bases and 6 bases, in that order; junction bases with no gene match: 15. CDR3 nucleotides: TGTGCCAGCAGGGGGAACACAGGGGGCGCAGGAGGTCAGCCCCAGCATTTT. Amino acid sequence: CASRGNTGGAGGQPQHF.

This rearrangement joins TRBV6-1 to TRBJ1-1; perhaps TRBD1 as D (5 bases). Germline values: CDR1 MNHNS, CDR2 SASEGT. The CDR3 covers 13 residues. CDR3 residues: CASGQVGTTEAFF. DNA of the CDR3: TGTGCTAGCGGGCAAGTCGGGACCACTGAAGCTTTCTTT.